These 27 T cell receptor beta chains were sequenced from one sample in a study of blood T cell repertoires in COVID-19. The method was immunoSEQ multiplex PCR; TCRdb's version includes in-frame clones alone and lacks a portion of them. The sample records over 70,000 clones, around 88% being singletons. Sequencing used peripheral blood. The receptors originated from a woman at least 80 years old with acute or convalescent COVID-19.

The rearrangement uses TRBV27 and TRBJ1-2; D unclear. Germline CDR1 is MNHEY and CDR2 is SMNVEV (reference sequence). V was pared by 4 bases and J by 1 base, with 10 bases between. There are 14 residues in the CDR3. The CDR3 nucleotides are TGTGCCAGCAGTTCGACGGGATTTAACTATGGCTACACCTTC. As protein: CASSSTGFNYGYTF.

J is TRBJ1-1 and V is TRBV10-3, with D possibly matching TRBD1 (5 bases). The V gene lost 4 bases and the J gene lost 0 bases, with 6 bases spanning the gap. The germline V gene encodes CDR1 ENHRY and CDR2 SYGVKD. This CDR3 has 13 amino acids. The CDR3 bases are TGTGCCATCAGTGGGGGGGTGAACACTGAAGCTTTCTTT. Amino acids: CAISGGVNTEAFF.

This chain connects TRBV11-2 to TRBJ2-4; no firm D call. This CDR3 contains 13 residues. The V and J ends lost 3 bases and 7 bases respectively, with 10 bases between them. In germline, CDR1 is SGHAT, CDR2 FQNNGV. As DNA, the CDR3 is TGTGCCAGCAGCTTGCTGACCGGGAACATTCAGTACTTC. It translates to CASSLLTGNIQYF.

The rearrangement uses TRBV19 and TRBJ2-3, with TRBD2 identical over 7 bases. Germline loops: CDR1 LNHDA, CDR2 SQIVND (reference sequence). J was trimmed by 4 bases and V by 4 bases; bases with no gene match: 11. CDR3 size: 16 residues. The CDR3 is CASSTRTSVLSDTQYF. DNA of the CDR3: TGTGCCAGTAGTACCCGGACTAGTGTTTTGTCAGATACGCAGTATTTT.

This chain joins TRBV7-8 and TRBJ1-5, with 9 bases fitting TRBD1. The CDR3 extends over 16 amino acids. The ends lost 1 base at V and 2 bases at J; junction bases unmatched: 3. CDR1 SGHVS and CDR2 FQNEAQ come from the germline V gene. As DNA, the CDR3 is TGTGCCAGCAGCTTAGTAACAGGGGGCGGCAATCAGCCCCAGCATTTT. Translating gives CASSLVTGGGNQPQHF.

The CDR3 reads CASSHPSGDTGELFF. CDR3 in DNA: TGTGCCAGCAGCCATCCTAGCGGGGACACCGGGGAGCTGTTTTTT. The chain links TRBV4-2 to TRBJ2-2; the match to TRBD2 covers 9 bases. There are 15 residues in the CDR3. Germline CDR1 reads LGHNA; CDR2 reads YNFKEQ. Unmatched junction bases numbered 2, after V lost 3 bases and J lost 3 bases.

The chain combines TRBV5-8 with TRBJ2-5; 7 positions match TRBD1. The germline V gene has CDR1 SGHTS and CDR2 YDEGEE. The J segment lost 5 bases and the V segment lost 2 bases, leaving 9 bases of the junction unmatched. CDR3 length: 15 amino acids. CDR3 DNA: TGTGCCAGCAGCTTTACAGGGGTTACGAGGGAGACCCAGTACTTC. It yields the protein CASSFTGVTRETQYF.

This clone was seen just once. The chain combines TRBV2 with TRBJ1-2; no clear D gene. Germline CDR1 is SNHLY and CDR2 is FYNNEI. This CDR3 contains 14 residues. Between the trimmed V and J ends, which lost 3 bases and 3 bases, there was a span of 11 bases. The CDR3 coding sequence is TGTGCCAGCAGTGAGCAGGCGCCGGACTATGGCTACACCTTC. As protein: CASSEQAPDYGYTF.

A few counts support this clone. The rearrangement joins TRBV9 to TRBJ2-2; TRBD2 might be the D (6 bases). This CDR3 contains 18 residues. Trimming stripped 2 bases from V and 0 bases from J, with 17 bases between. Per germline, CDR1 SGDLS and CDR2 YYNGEE. The CDR3 DNA reads TGTGCCAGCAGCGTTCAGGGAGGAGGATACGCGAACACCGGGGAGCTGTTTTTT. This gives the protein CASSVQGGGYANTGELFF.

The V gene is TRBV5-1, the J gene TRBJ1-1, with a weak D call TRBD1 (5 bases). CDR1 and CDR2 (germline): SGHRS, YFSETQ. The CDR3 is 14 amino acids. V lost 5 bases and J 1 base, leaving 12 bases between the germline ends. The CDR3 sequence: CASSGGIPNTEAFF. CDR3 nucleotides: TGCGCCAGCAGTGGGGGGATCCCGAACACTGAAGCTTTCTTT.

The table lists this clone with a few counts. The chain combines TRBV11-2 with TRBJ2-1, with TRBD2 matching 10 bases. Germline lookup yields CDR1 SGHAT and CDR2 FQNNGV. V lost 4 bases and J lost 12; bases outside the gene matches: 6. The CDR3 loop spans 13 amino acids. Here the CDR3 DNA reads TGTGCCAGCAGCTACCTAGCGGGAGTCGCGCAGTTCTTC. Its translation: CASSYLAGVAQFF.

This clone was seen a few times. The chain employs TRBV7-8 and TRBJ1-3, with TRBD1 matching over 9 bases. Germline lookup yields CDR1 SGHVS and CDR2 FQNEAQ. The CDR3 consists of 15 residues. V dropped 6 bases and J dropped 2; count of bases not matched to a gene: 5. DNA for the CDR3: TGTGCCAGCAGGCAAACAGGGGGCCCTGGAAACACCATATATTTT. It codes for CASRQTGGPGNTIYF.

The V gene is TRBV24-1, the J gene TRBJ1-2; D is uncertain. Germline V gives CDR1 KGHDR, CDR2 SFDVKD. The CDR3 is made up of 12 amino acids. Trimming removed 4 bases from V and 4 bases from J, with 6 bases in between. In DNA form, the CDR3 reads TGTGCCACCAGTGACCCCGGCTATGGCTACACCTTC. This encodes CATSDPGYGYTF.

The rearrangement joins TRBV10-3 to TRBJ2-3; 8 nucleotides align to TRBD2. Germline V lookup: CDR1 ENHRY, CDR2 SYGVKD. This CDR3 has 16 amino acids. With 3 bases clipped from V and 1 base from J, the junction kept 6 bases outside the gene matches. In DNA form, the CDR3 reads TGTGCCATCAGTGATTCTAGCGGGCTACGCACAGATACGCAGTATTTT. Its translation: CAISDSSGLRTDTQYF.

This chain joins TRBV5-4 and TRBJ1-2; 8 bases are a match to TRBD1. V dropped 4 bases and J dropped 7; count of bases not matched to a gene: 9. The CDR3 is made up of 14 amino acids. CDR1 is SGHNT, CDR2 YYREEE, per germline (reference sequence). CDR3 bases: TGTGCCAGCAGCCTGACAGGACAGGGCTCTGGCTACACCTTC. It translates to CASSLTGQGSGYTF.

The chain's CDR3 is CASSQGRHVNSGNTIYF. In nucleotides, the CDR3 is TGCGCCAGCAGCCAAGGAAGACACGTCAACTCTGGAAACACCATATATTTT. The chain joins TRBV4-3 to TRBJ1-3; D gene ambiguous. The CDR3 length is 17 residues. Trimming pared 1 base from V and 0 bases from J, leaving 13 bases between. The V gene's germline CDR1 is LGHNA and CDR2 YSLEER.

This chain uses TRBV28 with TRBJ2-7; TRBD2 agrees at 7 bases. The CDR3 contains 16 residues. Germline assignment: CDR1 MDHEN and CDR2 SYDVKM. V lost 3 bases to trimming and J lost 1 base; unmatched junction nucleotides: 9. In DNA, the CDR3 is TGTGCCAGCAGTTTGGGAGGGGAGAGTCCATCCTACGAGCAGTACTTC. Translated, it gives CASSLGGESPSYEQYF.

The chain combines TRBV30 with TRBJ2-5; D perhaps matches TRBD2 (6 bases). The CDR3 extends over 13 amino acids. V lost 2 bases and J lost 4, with 11 bases in between. Germline CDR1 is GTSNPN and CDR2 is SVGIG (reference sequence). The CDR3 here is CAWSLGGSETQYF. The CDR3 nucleotides are TGTGCCTGGAGTCTCGGGGGTTCAGAGACCCAGTACTTC.

This chain uses TRBV3-1 (or the pseudogene TRBV3-2) with TRBJ2-3, with TRBD1 as a possible D gene (5 bases). CDR1 is LGHDT and CDR2 is YNNKEL in the germline V gene (reference sequence). Trimming removed 1 base from V and 0 bases from J, with 11 bases in between. This CDR3 region has 16 residues. DNA of the CDR3: TGTGCCAGCAGCCAAGGGGGCCCCTTAAGCACAGATACGCAGTATTTT. This gives the protein CASSQGGPLSTDTQYF.

The rearrangement links TRBV9 to TRBJ2-7; 9 nucleotides agree with TRBD1. V lost 1 base and J lost 2; bases outside the gene matches: 1. Germline lookup yields CDR1 SGDLS and CDR2 YYNGEE. The length of the CDR3 is 14 residues. CDR3 sequence reads: CASSVRDRAYEQYF. Here the CDR3 DNA reads TGTGCCAGCAGCGTAAGGGACAGGGCCTACGAGCAGTACTTC.

The chain couples TRBV5-1 to TRBJ2-4, with D possibly TRBD2 on 6 matching bases. In germline, CDR1 is SGHRS, CDR2 YFSETQ. The V end was cut by 1 base, the J end by 2 bases, with 10 bases between. This CDR3 comprises 15 residues. The CDR3 is CASSLSGGPKNIQYF. In DNA form, the CDR3 reads TGCGCCAGCAGCTTGTCCGGGGGTCCCAAAAACATTCAGTACTTC.

J is TRBJ2-5 and V is TRBV5-1; possibly TRBD2 for D (6 bases). Germline V gives CDR1 SGHRS, CDR2 YFSETQ. Deletions cut 4 bases from V and 2 bases from J, with 12 bases between. The CDR3 spans 14 residues. The CDR3 DNA is TGCGCCAGCAGCCCGGCGGGACTGCAAGAGACCCAGTACTTC. Its translation is CASSPAGLQETQYF.

This rearrangement joins TRBV28 to TRBJ2-2; 10 bases are shared with TRBD2. The CDR3 consists of 16 residues. J gave up 7 bases and V 6 bases, and 11 bases lay outside the gene matches. CDR1 and CDR2 (germline): MDHEN, SYDVKM. The CDR3 loop is CASSSESGGARGELFF. In DNA, the CDR3 is TGTGCCAGCAGCTCGGAGAGCGGGGGGGCCCGCGGGGAGCTGTTTTTT.

The V gene is TRBV5-1, the J gene TRBJ2-1; D call uncertain. CDR1 is SGHRS and CDR2 is YFSETQ in the germline V gene. This CDR3 spans 13 amino acids. Trimming pared 2 bases from V and 5 bases from J, leaving 8 bases between. The CDR3 protein is CASSFNTNNEQFF. The CDR3 region has the DNA TGCGCCAGCAGCTTTAACACAAACAATGAGCAGTTCTTC.

This clone is a singleton in its sample. The rearrangement links TRBV30 to TRBJ1-6; TRBD1 might be the D (6 bases). This CDR3 spans 14 amino acids. Germline V CDR1 and CDR2: GTSNPN, SVGIG (reference sequence). Trimming stripped 0 bases from V and 10 bases from J, with 13 bases between. The CDR3 is CAWSVRGQGSPLHF. The DNA of the CDR3 is TGTGCCTGGAGTGTACGGGGACAAGGATCACCCCTCCACTTT.

CDR3 loop: CASSLTPVIEQFF. CDR3 nucleotide sequence: TGTGCCAGCAGCTTAACCCCTGTAATAGAGCAGTTCTTC. This chain joins TRBV7-3 and TRBJ2-1; D remains ambiguous. Germline V CDR1 and CDR2: SGHTA, FQGTGA. Trimming took off 0 bases at V and 10 bases at J, with 10 bases between the two ends. The CDR3 has 13 amino acids.

This clone appeared a single time. The rearrangement joins TRBV5-1 to TRBJ2-1; 11 bases are shared with TRBD1. The junction had 6 bases not matched to a gene; V was cut back by 0 bases and J by 7 bases. This CDR3 has 16 amino acids. Germline V gene sequence: CDR1 SGHRS, CDR2 YFSETQ. CDR3 protein: CASSLESGQGGNEQFF. CDR3 DNA: TGCGCCAGCAGCTTGGAATCGGGACAGGGGGGGAATGAGCAGTTCTTC.